This T cell receptor (beta chain) comes out of a study of beta chain features in type 1 diabetes (dated by TCRdb to the late 2010s). Regarding the research as a whole: Patients and healthy donors did not differ in mean age, gender distribution, total cell number or subset yield. A total of roughly 110 million sorted cells were examined across all samples, and the number of cells per subset was strongly correlated with RNA yield. In the study, recently diagnosed type 1 diabetes patients and matched healthy donors were compared on the TCRB repertoires of their sorted circulating CD4+ T cell subsets. Regulatory and stem cell-like memory subsets were isolated from only 8 patients and roughly eight healthy donors, whereas naive and central memory subsets came from all 28 donors. General conclusions and limits of the study: Naive, central memory and regulatory TCRB repertoires appeared more similar among patients than among healthy donors. In all four CD4+ subsets, TCRB CDR3 length was moderately but significantly shorter in type 1 diabetes patients. Because cDNA was sequenced instead of genomic DNA, highly expressing activated cells could be over-represented, though the groups showed no difference in activation or CD3 levels. Because the HLA sub-analyses included only small numbers of individuals, any influence of HLA type on TCRB rearrangement was left unresolved. Patients with type 1 diabetes made fewer insertions and deleted more nucleotides at VDJ recombination sites, implying thymic rearrangement abnormalities. Shorter templates might have been favored by PCR, but patient and control samples were amplified and corrected together, so both groups would have been affected equally by any skew.

Points on this clone: Its antigen target is currently unknown. No much larger clonotype is one base removed from it; base qualities were not supplied.

Trimming removed 4 bases from V and 3 bases from J; the gene matches leave 16 bases unexplained. The CDR1 and CDR2 encoded by the germline V gene are SGDLS and YYNGEE. The CDR3 contains 18 residues, cysteine and phenylalanine counted. The retained sequence is limited to the CDR3, 54 bases, with the frame set at the first base. The entire isolated RNA was reverse transcribed using the High Capacity cDNA Reverse Transcription Kit, and thus expressed TCRB transcripts were sequenced. Naive, central memory and regulatory T cell samples underwent deep immunoSEQ sequencing, averaging about 3.57 million total reads per sample. After sorted cells were lysed in RLT buffer, RNA was extracted with DNase-treated RNeasy Micro or Mini kits, with the choice depending on cell number. To prevent cross-contamination, every cell subset was processed on its own, while patient and healthy donor samples were processed together. TCRB sequences were amplified from cDNA with the immunoSEQ multiplex PCR, producing 87-bp fragments spanning the CDR3 region. Amplicons were sequenced on the Illumina HiSeq platform. On the authors' methods: PCR bias was computationally corrected using synthetic template baselines, reads within Hamming distance 2 were collapsed, and singletons that could not be merged were discarded. By aligning reads against IMGT, V, D and J genes, CDR3 length, and insertions or deletions at six rearrangement sites were assigned. Within each subset, clonotype counts were normalized to sorted cell number, and only after that were true diversity and Gini coefficients computed with the tcR R package. Repertoire sharing was quantified using the overlap coefficient calculated on TCRB nucleotide sequences. Out-of-frame TCRB sequences from naive cells were analyzed as a proxy for the pre-selection repertoire. In its TCRdb copy, this immuneACCESS table keeps in-frame sequences only and misses some clones. Where compared with another copy, unresolved V genes explain less than half of these, and the others have no known cause. The DNA was the basis for D and trimming; V, J and clone size are from that table. A total of about 350,000 clones appear in this sample, around 19% of them only once. 0.044% of the sample lies in the top ten.

From each donor, a single peripheral blood sample of 100 to 150 mL on average was drawn into heparinised tubes. A BD FACSAria II and a panel including CD45RO, CCR7, CD25, CD127, CD95 and CD27 were used to sort naive, central memory, regulatory and stem cell-like memory CD4+ T cells. All sorted populations exceeded 95% purity. Right away, PBMCs were isolated by Lymphoprep density gradient centrifugation and were stained directly, with no culture step. So that batch effects would be minimized, each experiment stained and sorted samples in pairs, pairing one healthy donor with one patient. Sequenced sample: naive CD4+ T cells from blood. Explained via the paper, the cell subset or site label denotes: true naive CD4+ T cells. The V and J genes are TRBV9 and TRBJ2-7; 10 nucleotides in the junction match TRBD2. The receptor was derived from a woman aged 18-35 years in good health. The CDR3 reads CASSQEEAGGPLIYEQYF. The DNA reads TGTGCCAGCAGCCAGGAGGAAGCGGGAGGGCCTCTTATCTACGAGCAGTACTTC.